Given below is one T cell receptor beta chain in context. What it binds is unknown. This sample was included in a study of CD8 T cells in ankylosing spondylitis. The study, taken as a whole, reports: Made up of under 10 highly homologous variants, a TCR beta motif appeared characteristic of ankylosing spondylitis blood.

From the 5' RACE reads, TCRdb called clonotypes with MiXCR, one entry per CDR3 protein. In the table there are a few hundred thousand distinct CDR3 sequences, 6.5% to 10% of which are singletons. Germline trimming cut 0 bases from V and 8 bases from J; bases unmatched to any gene: 10. CDR1 and CDR2 from the germline V gene are SGDLS and YYNGEE. The CDR3 covers 15 residues. The sequenced sample consisted of blood, either unsorted or a sorted T cell fraction (not recorded which). The TCR originated in a male donor with ankylosing spondylitis. V is TRBV9 and J is TRBJ1-1; TRBD1 matches 7 bases. CDR3 bases: TGTGCCAGCAGCGTAGGAGGGGCGGGGACAGCGGAAGCTTTCTTT. Protein sequence: CASSVGGAGTAEAFF.